The 28 T cell receptor beta chains below all came from one sample that was sequenced in a study of a mutant IDH1 vaccine in newly diagnosed glioma. Data came from immunoSEQ multiplex PCR; TCRdb stores just in-frame clones and leaves some out. The repertoire holds almost 95,000 clones, with over 85% as singletons. Which antigens these TCRs recognize remains unknown. Time point noted: week 47, end of study. It was 300 ug of mutant IDH1 20-mer peptide that made up each vaccine dose, given with topical imiquimod. The sample in question was PBMCs, obtained from a glioma patient whose treatment included an IDH1 peptide vaccine. The receptors were sampled from a woman in her 50s with glioma.

V usage is TRBV5-1 and J usage is TRBJ2-1; D unresolved. Looked up from germline, CDR1 is SGHRS and CDR2 is YFSETQ. The CDR3 runs 12 residues. Trimming removed 4 bases from V and 4 bases from J, with 6 bases in between. Here the CDR3 DNA reads TGCGCCAGCAGCCCCGGTTACAATGAGCAGTTCTTC. Translation gives CASSPGYNEQFF.

This chain connects TRBV7-3 to TRBJ2-6; 10 bases line up with TRBD1. There are 19 residues in the CDR3. Germline V lookup: CDR1 SGHTA, CDR2 FQGTGA. The J segment lost 0 bases and the V segment lost 5 bases, leaving 10 bases of the junction unmatched. The CDR3 reads CASSDPGQGKFSGANVLTF. The CDR3, as DNA: TGTGCCAGCAGCGACCCGGGACAGGGGAAATTCTCTGGGGCCAACGTCCTGACTTTC.

The V call is TRBV7-9, the J call TRBJ2-7; 9 nucleotides agree with TRBD2. Germline values: CDR1 SEHNR, CDR2 FQNEAQ (reference sequence). V shed 3 bases and J 4 bases; nucleotides not matched to a gene: 7. The CDR3 sequence is 15 residues long. The CDR3 bases are TGTGCCAGCAGCTTTTGGAAGAGCGGGAGGTACGAGCAGTACTTC. Amino acids: CASSFWKSGRYEQYF.

The V and J genes are TRBV29-1 and TRBJ2-2; D ambiguous. The CDR3 consists of 12 residues. The V gene lost 6 bases and the J gene lost 1 base, with 6 bases spanning the gap. Germline lookup yields CDR1 SQVTM and CDR2 ANQGSEA. The CDR3: CSVGLNTGELFF. In DNA form, the CDR3 reads TGCAGCGTGGGGTTGAACACCGGGGAGCTGTTTTTT.

This clone has just one count. The chain joins TRBV4-2 to TRBJ2-5; 7 bases align to TRBD1. With the DNA end fitting TRBJ2-7 better, the J assignment may be wrong. The CDR3 spans 15 residues. Germline V gene data show CDR1 as LGHNA and CDR2 as YNFKEQ. The CDR3 loop is CASSPQRTGSYEQYF. The CDR3 DNA is TGTGCCAGCAGCCCGCAAAGGACAGGATCCTACGAGCAGTACTTC.

The chain has TRBV13 and TRBJ2-7; maybe TRBD1 (6 bases). CDR3 length: 16 residues. Germline V gene lookup returns CDR1 PRHDT and CDR2 FYEKMQ (reference sequence). V was trimmed by 0 bases and J by 0 bases, leaving 12 bases between them. CDR3 in amino acids: CASSLGRDISSYEQYF. DNA for the CDR3: TGTGCCAGCAGCTTAGGACGGGACATTAGCTCCTACGAGCAGTACTTC.

V gene TRBV10-2 combines with J gene TRBJ2-5; D tentatively reads TRBD1 or TRBD2 (5 bases each). Trimming pared 2 bases from V and 4 bases from J, leaving 14 bases between. The CDR3 sequence is 15 residues long. CDR1 WSHSY and CDR2 SAAADI come from the germline V gene. CDR3 sequence: CASSEANSGGETQYF. The CDR3 DNA reads TGCGCCAGCAGTGAGGCTAACAGTGGGGGAGAGACCCAGTACTTC.

The CDR3 region is CASSPPIRGWDTQYF. The CDR3 nucleotides are TGTGCCAGCTCACCACCTATTAGGGGCTGGGATACGCAGTATTTT. The V gene is TRBV18, the J gene TRBJ2-3; a weak D match, TRBD1 (5 bases). In germline, CDR1 is KGHSH, CDR2 LQKENI. This CDR3 has 15 residues. Trimming removed 0 bases from V and 6 bases from J, with 13 bases in between.

The V call is TRBV29-1, the J call TRBJ2-4, with D possibly called TRBD1 or TRBD2 (5 bases each). This CDR3 spans 13 amino acids. CDR1 is SQVTM and CDR2 is ANQGSEA in the germline V gene. The V end was cut by 7 bases, the J end by 1 base, with 11 bases between. The CDR3 sequence is CSATGTAKNIQYF. CDR3 DNA: TGCAGCGCAACCGGGACCGCCAAAAACATTCAGTACTTC.

J is TRBJ2-7 and V is TRBV9; the D gene is possibly TRBD1 (5 bases). Germline V gives CDR1 SGDLS, CDR2 YYNGEE. Trimming shortened V by 2 bases and J by 7 bases, and 19 bases separated the two germline ends. CDR3 length: 15 amino acids. The CDR3 DNA reads TGTGCCAGCAGCGTGTCGGACACCTCTGGGATGGAGCAGTACTTC. This encodes CASSVSDTSGMEQYF.

This clone was recorded only once. The chain uses TRBV27 and TRBJ1-1; D is unresolved. The CDR3 runs 13 residues. V was pared by 5 bases and J by 1 base, with 8 bases between. The germline gives CDR1 MNHEY, CDR2 SMNVEV (reference sequence). The CDR3 region is CASSRRRNTEAFF. The CDR3 bases are TGTGCCAGCAGTCGCCGGAGGAACACTGAAGCTTTCTTT.

J is TRBJ1-1 and V is TRBV11-2, with TRBD1 matching over 12 bases. This CDR3 is 15 amino acids long. Per the germline V gene, CDR1 is SGHAT and CDR2 is FQNNGV. V was clipped by 5 bases and J by 7 bases; unmatched bases: 8. CDR3 DNA sequence: TGTGCCAGCAGCGGGTGGGACAGGGGGCGCGATGAAGCTTTCTTT. This codes for CASSGWDRGRDEAFF.

The genes are TRBV11-2 and TRBJ2-5; no definite D call. The CDR3 covers 15 residues. Germline V gives CDR1 SGHAT, CDR2 FQNNGV. Trimming left V 2 bases short and J 4 bases short, with 14 bases between. CDR3 loop: CASSLSWTKGETQYF. The CDR3 coding sequence is TGTGCCAGCAGCTTATCCTGGACCAAGGGAGAGACCCAGTACTTC.

This clone has a single count. The chain couples TRBV29-1 to TRBJ1-1; 12 positions match TRBD1. CDR1 SQVTM and CDR2 ANQGSEA come from the germline V gene. The CDR3 is made up of 15 amino acids. With V trimmed by 4 bases and J by 4 bases, 7 bases remained unmatched. The CDR3 spells CSVGRGQGARTEAFF. DNA of the CDR3: TGCAGCGTTGGCAGGGGACAGGGGGCGCGCACTGAAGCTTTCTTT.

The chain couples TRBV5-4 to TRBJ2-1, with D perhaps being TRBD1 or TRBD2 (6 bases each). The germline V gene has CDR1 SGHNT and CDR2 YYREEE (reference sequence). The V end lost 4 bases, the J end lost 5 bases, and 13 bases lay between the germline ends. The CDR3 covers 14 residues. DNA for the CDR3: TGTGCCAGCAGCGGGCAGGGGACTCACAATGAGCAGTTCTTC. Protein product: CASSGQGTHNEQFF.

This chain joins TRBV5-8 and TRBJ2-1; D might be TRBD2 (6 bases). Germline V lookup: CDR1 SGHTS, CDR2 YDEGEE. V was shortened by 0 bases and J by 7 bases, with 14 bases between the two germline ends. The CDR3 has 15 amino acids. CDR3 protein: CASSLDREIRNEQFF. CDR3 nucleotide sequence: TGTGCCAGCAGCTTGGATCGGGAGATTAGGAATGAGCAGTTCTTC.

A note on this clone: The junction shows a germline mismatch at one end, possibly a read error. The chain links TRBV30 to TRBJ1-6; possibly TRBD1 for D (5 bases). The V gene's germline CDR1 is GTSNPN and CDR2 SVGIG (reference sequence). The CDR3 extends over 14 amino acids. For the CDR3, the DNA is TGTGCCTGGAGTCTCGGGGCGTCTAATTTACCCCTCCACTTT. Amino acid sequence: CAWSLGASNLPLHF.

V and J are TRBV5-1 and TRBJ2-1, with D perhaps TRBD1 (5 bases). The CDR3 totals 15 residues. CDR1 is SGHRS and CDR2 is YFSETQ in the germline V gene. The V and J ends lost 3 bases and 0 bases respectively, with 10 bases between them. CDR3 protein: CASSWTSSSYNEQFF. The CDR3 DNA is TGCGCCAGCAGCTGGACATCAAGCTCCTACAATGAGCAGTTCTTC.

This clone was seen a few times. This chain uses TRBV6-5 with TRBJ2-7; 9 nucleotides align to TRBD1. V was pared by 6 bases and J by 4 bases, with 10 bases of the junction left unmatched. This CDR3 spans 15 amino acids. Germline assignment: CDR1 MNHEY and CDR2 SVGAGI. In DNA form, the CDR3 reads TGTGCCAGCAGCCGATACGGGACAGGGTCTTACGAGCAGTACTTC. The encoded protein is CASSRYGTGSYEQYF.

This chain connects TRBV7-2 to TRBJ1-5; tentative D call: TRBD1 (6 bases). The germline V gene has CDR1 SGHTA and CDR2 FQGNSA. The CDR3 loop spans 15 amino acids. V was clipped by 2 bases and J by 2 bases, with 10 bases between them. CDR3 loop: CASSLSGVGNQPQHF. The CDR3 nucleotides are TGTGCCAGCAGCTTATCAGGGGTTGGCAATCAGCCCCAGCATTTT.

This chain joins TRBV10-1 and TRBJ1-3; no clear D. The germline CDR1 and CDR2 sequences are WNHNN and SYGVQD (reference sequence). This CDR3 spans 15 amino acids. The V and J ends lost 2 bases and 1 base respectively, with 9 bases between them. The DNA for the CDR3 is TGCGCCAGCAGTGAGGGGAGTCGGTCTGGAAACACCATATATTTT. It translates to CASSEGSRSGNTIYF.

The chain recombines TRBV7-8 with TRBJ2-1; 7 nucleotides match TRBD2. The ends lost 3 bases at V and 4 bases at J; junction bases unmatched: 6. CDR1 is SGHVS and CDR2 is FQNEAQ in the germline V gene. The CDR3 sequence is 15 residues long. CDR3 sequence reads: CASSFALAEYNEQFF. In DNA, the CDR3 is TGTGCCAGCAGCTTTGCTCTAGCGGAGTACAATGAGCAGTTCTTC.

This chain links TRBV29-1 with TRBJ1-2; a weak D match, TRBD1 (5 bases). This CDR3 region has 13 residues. V was cut by 5 bases and J by 8 bases, with 18 bases left in between. In germline, CDR1 is SQVTM, CDR2 ANQGSEA. The CDR3 sequence: CSVFSAGDRGYTF. In DNA form, the CDR3 reads TGCAGCGTTTTCTCCGCGGGGGATCGCGGCTACACCTTC.

The rearrangement links TRBV5-1 to TRBJ2-3; tentatively, D is TRBD2 (5 bases). V lost 0 bases to trimming and J lost 2 bases, with 10 bases between them. This CDR3 has 15 residues. The germline V gene has CDR1 SGHRS and CDR2 YFSETQ. The CDR3 sequence: CASSLEVSATDTQYF. The CDR3 DNA reads as TGCGCCAGCAGCTTGGAAGTTAGCGCCACAGATACGCAGTATTTT.

The chain combines TRBV28 with TRBJ1-3; no clear D gene. The V end lost 8 bases, the J end lost 8 bases, and 7 bases lay between the germline ends. CDR1 is MDHEN, CDR2 SYDVKM, per germline. CDR3 length: 10 amino acids. The CDR3 protein is CASFHDTIYF. In nucleotides, the CDR3 is TGTGCCAGCTTCCATGACACCATATATTTT.

The chain recombines TRBV15 with TRBJ2-7; D tentatively reads TRBD1 or TRBD2 (5 bases each). Germline V gene lookup returns CDR1 LNHNV and CDR2 YYDKDF (reference sequence). This CDR3 has 14 amino acids. V shed 5 bases and J shed 2 bases, with 13 bases lying between them. The CDR3 here is CATSGTAGTYEQYF. The CDR3, as DNA: TGTGCCACCAGCGGGACCGCAGGTACCTACGAGCAGTACTTC.

A single count supports this clone. This sequence joins TRBV4-1 and TRBJ2-7; a possible D gene is TRBD2 (6 bases). Germline V gene sequence: CDR1 MGHRA, CDR2 YSYEKL. V lost 1 base and J lost 0, with 13 bases in between. This CDR3 is 16 amino acids long. CDR3 residues: CASSQAGSDLSYEQYF. The CDR3 DNA sequence: TGCGCCAGCAGCCAAGCCGGGAGCGACCTCTCCTACGAGCAGTACTTC.

The chain carries TRBV6-9 and TRBJ1-5, with unresolved D. With 5 bases removed from V and 0 bases from J, the gap between germline ends came to 14 bases. Germline values: CDR1 MNHGY, CDR2 SVAAGI. This CDR3 region has 16 residues. CDR3 region: CASSSKGVYSNQPQHF. In DNA form, the CDR3 reads TGTGCCAGCAGTAGTAAGGGCGTATATAGCAATCAGCCCCAGCATTTT.